This T cell receptor beta chain was documented in a study of T cells in Graves' hyperthyroidism and ophthalmopathy (dated by TCRdb to 2018 to 2020). About the full investigation: Peripheral blood was sampled at the time of initial diagnosis, prior to any treatment. The 100 discovery patients were randomly split 7:3 into training and test sets. Thyroid tissue and blood T-cell repertoires from about six Graves' hyperthyroidism patients were also compared in the study. To identify distinguishing TCR V-J signatures, a discovery cohort of around 100 patients was used, comprising some 43 with Graves' ophthalmopathy and approximately 58 with stable Graves' hyperthyroidism. Prospective prediction of ophthalmopathy was tested in an independent validation cohort of some 19 hyperthyroidism patients and around 16 patients who later progressed to ophthalmopathy. According to the paper, TCR Vbeta CDR3 sequencing was carried out on 135 peripheral blood samples, which came from approximately 41 ophthalmopathy, under 85 hyperthyroidism and some 17 progressor patients. After blood sampling, hyperthyroidism patients were treated with methimazole at a starting dose of 30 mg daily, and ophthalmopathy patients were treated with high-dose intravenous methylprednisolone.

A patient counted as having stable Graves' hyperthyroidism if no progression to ophthalmopathy occurred over 18 months of follow-up. The hyperthyroidism patients were between 18 and 65 years old and newly diagnosed, with a disease duration of less than 2 months. Patients with uncontrolled infections, other autoimmune diseases, pregnancy or lactation were excluded. Diagnoses relied on clinical symptoms, serum thyroxine and TRAb, thyroid ultrasound and orbital computed tomography. PBMCs were separated from 7.5 to 10 ml of fresh peripheral blood using Ficoll-Paque density gradient centrifugation. Total RNA was extracted with Trizol reagent, and quality was checked on an Agilent 2100 Bioanalyzer. With respect to this clonotype: This clone's antigen is unknown. There are no base qualities to consult, and no much larger clone falls within one base.

Amplification of TCR beta CDR3 regions was carried out from RNA transcripts. The TCR CDR3 was subjected to a first round of RT-PCR using the HTBI primer set and the Qiagen OneStep RT-PCR kit. A second multiplex PCR round built the libraries, followed by size selection and purification. Sequencing of the libraries was done on an Illumina HiSeq2000 using paired-end 100 bp reads. On the study's bioinformatics: SOAPnuke was used to process the raw data, with reads discarded if the reads contained adapters or uncalled bases, had a mean Phred below 15, or lacked an exact constant-primer or identifier match. COPE v1.2.5 was used to merge high-quality paired reads, and clonotypes were defined as unique nucleotide sequences. MiTCR v1.1 was used to align the clonotypes against IMGT TRBV, TRBD and TRBJ reference segments. The analysis was restricted to V-J combinations with a frequency above 0.0001, which together covered approximately 99% of the repertoires. A TCS score was defined as the ratio between F50 (clonal expansion) and ExV (chaos), using BLOSUM62-based TCRdist between CDR3 peptides within each V-J. Welch's t-statistics and random forest reduced around 520 V-J features to 10 to 15, which were used in a naive Bayes classifier (R e1071). TCRdb took the public reads, trimmed them with fastp at Q25, ran MiXCR for clone calling and kept in-frame beta chains. Rows with a matching CDR3 protein are joined into one entry that keeps the most common DNA and genes. Clone size and V and J calls follow TCRdb, not the original study. The sample table contains around 300,000 distinct CDR3 sequences; only one count was recorded for approximately 13% of them. The ten largest clonotypes hold about 26% of the sample.

The junction carries 17 bases between V and J, which are trimmed by 8 bases and 6 bases respectively. Per the germline V gene, SGHTA is the CDR1 and FQGTGA is the CDR2. The CDR3 runs 14 amino acids, cysteine and phenylalanine included. CDR3 DNA only is kept here, 42 bases in frame from base 1. What the study reported, not specific to this receptor: Blood samples also contained most of the expanded thyroid clonotypes (frequency above 0.001), which suggests that blood repertoires may reflect thyroid immune responses. No statistical method was used to fix the sample size in advance, and group allocation was not hidden from the investigators. In validation, the model predicted progression to ophthalmopathy with 55% to 71% sensitivity and 72% to 75% specificity, a median of roughly seven months before onset. A 13 V-J signature model separated ophthalmopathy from stable hyperthyroidism, with over 85% sensitivity and 81.08% specificity in cross-validation and 80%/75% in testing.

The sample consisted of blood. The chain was built from TRBV7-3 and TRBJ2-1; TRBD2 is possibly the D segment (6 matching bases). This receptor was taken from a woman aged 25-40 years with Graves' hyperthyroidism. The CDR3 here reads CASGAGFGSNEQFF. Read as DNA, the sequence is TGTGCCAGCGGCGCGGGGTTTGGGAGCAATGAGCAGTTCTTC.